This T cell receptor (beta chain) stems from a study of blood T cell repertoires in COVID-19. Using immunoSEQ multiplex PCR, the repertoire was profiled, and TCRdb retains in-frame clones only, with some absent. The sample carries some 250,000 clones, about four fifths recorded once. V was shortened by 0 bases and J by 2 bases, with 10 bases between the two germline ends. CDR3 length equals 15 residues. The germline V gene encodes CDR1 SGHRS and CDR2 YFSETQ. Regarding this clone: The sample has other DNA sequences that encode this CDR3 too.

Sequenced input: peripheral blood. This clonotype was obtained from a woman aged 80 or over with COVID-19, enrolled during active disease. The J gene is TRBJ2-3, the V gene TRBV5-1; TRBD1 is a possible D gene (6 bases). The CDR3 sequence: CASSLVAGVTDTQYF. CDR3 DNA: TGCGCCAGCAGCTTGGTAGCAGGGGTCACAGATACGCAGTATTTT.